This TCR beta chain is from a study of radiotherapy plus CTLA-4 blockade in lung cancer. Overall study: Objective responses arose in 15% to 20% of patients, and 31% experienced disease control. Whole-study findings and limits: Interferon-beta, together with early blood T cell clone dynamics, reportedly best predicted response. Blood-borne expansion of tumor-derived TCR clones followed radiotherapy plus ipilimumab.

Generated by immunoSEQ multiplex PCR, the TCRdb table keeps only in-frame clones and is missing some. Here the sample spans about 77,000 clones, roughly four fifths being singletons. Regarding this clone: Its antigen is still unknown.

V was clipped by 0 bases and J by 1 base, with 7 bases between them. Germline assignment: CDR1 SGHAT and CDR2 FQNNGV. This CDR3 has 15 amino acids. Treatment of patients with chemo-refractory metastatic non-small-cell lung cancer consisted of focal radiation plus CTLA-4 blockade with ipilimumab. This chain connects TRBV11-2 to TRBJ1-5; D may be TRBD1 (5 bases). The material was peripheral blood, obtained from a patient treated with radiotherapy plus ipilimumab. The clonotype originates from a human donor with non-small cell lung cancer whose response to radiotherapy plus ipilimumab could not be evaluated. This chain's CDR3 is CASSLDSGSNQPQHF. The DNA of the CDR3 is TGTGCCAGCAGCTTAGATTCAGGGAGCAATCAGCCCCAGCATTTT.